Listed below are T cell receptor beta chains from one sample, sequenced in a study of blood T cells in healthy people across ages. A single record per CDR3 protein comes from TCRdb applying MiXCR to the 5' RACE reads. The sample has approximately 790,000 distinct CDR3 sequences; 62% are singletons. Sequencing used blood. These TCRs come from a man aged 30-40 years in good health. Each CDR3 is given with its conserved first and last residue. The D gene is left open where the match is weak. Where a row states a size, it is once, few, many or the class of an expanded clone; other rows omit it.

clone_size	j_call	v_call	d_call	cdr3_length	cdr3_aa	cdr3_nt
-	TRBJ2-3	TRBV4-2	TRBD2	15	CASSQEGLAPDTQYF	TGTGCCAGCAGCCAAGAGGGACTAGCCCCAGATACGCAGTATTTT
-	TRBJ1-2	TRBV5-1	TRBD1	15	CASRSGTAKHYSYTF	TGCGCCAGCAGGTCCGGGACAGCCAAGCACTATAGCTACACCTTC
-	TRBJ2-4	TRBV4-2	-	16	CASSQDRGSAKNIQYF	TGTGCCAGCAGCCAAGATCGGGGGTCAGCCAAAAACATTCAGTACTTC
few	TRBJ1-2	TRBV20-1	TRBD1	18	CSARDGSLVVDRAYGYTF	TGCAGTGCTAGAGATGGGTCCTTGGTTGTGGACAGGGCCTATGGCTACACCTTC
few	TRBJ2-5	TRBV28	-	13	CASSRGPEETQYF	TGTGCCAGCAGTCGGGGGCCAGAAGAGACCCAGTACTTC
-	TRBJ2-3	TRBV10-3	TRBD1	15	CAISEGTAPTDTQYF	TGTGCCATCAGTGAAGGGACAGCCCCCACAGATACGCAGTATTTT
-	TRBJ2-7	TRBV10-3	TRBD2	13	CAINKGLDYEQYF	TGTGCCATCAATAAGGGACTAGACTACGAGCAGTACTTC
once	TRBJ2-7	TRBV28	TRBD2	15	CASSSHVAGTGAQYF	TGTGCCAGCAGTTCCCACGTAGCGGGGACGGGGGCCCAGTACTTC
few	TRBJ2-3	TRBV20-1	-	15	CSASPTETSTDTQYF	TGCAGTGCTAGCCCGACAGAGACTAGCACAGATACGCAGTATTTT
-	TRBJ2-7	TRBV12-3/TRBV12-4	TRBD2	15	CASSLGLAVAETQNF	TGTGCCAGCAGTTTGGGACTAGCGGTGGCAGAGACCCAGAACTTC
-	TRBJ2-2	TRBV20-1	TRBD2	18	CSARPGLAGASNTGELFF	TGCAGTGCTAGGCCGGGACTAGCGGGGGCCAGCAACACCGGGGAGCTGTTTTTT
-	TRBJ1-5	TRBV5-6	-	15	CASSLQAAGGMPQHF	TGTGCCAGCAGCTTGCAGGCAGCGGGGGGTATGCCCCAGCATTTT
-	TRBJ2-5	TRBV25-1	-	15	CASSGGVNPAETQYF	TGTGCCAGCAGTGGAGGCGTCAACCCGGCGGAGACCCAGTACTTC
-	TRBJ2-7	TRBV5-1	TRBD1	14	CASQTGQGGNEQYF	TGCGCCAGCCAAACGGGACAGGGAGGGAATGAGCAGTACTTC
once	TRBJ2-5	TRBV29-1	-	13	CSVRQEYQETQYF	TGCAGCGTGCGACAGGAGTACCAAGAGACCCAGTACTTC
-	TRBJ1-2	TRBV24-1	-	8	CATKGYTF	TGTGCCACCAAAGGCTACACCTTC